The sequence of this T cell receptor (beta chain) was determined in a study of CD8 T cells in ankylosing spondylitis. The study's findings and limits: The study looked at matched synovial fluid samples from ankylosing spondylitis patients. Disease-linked clones were reported to be significantly enriched there. Some of these motif variants have turned up before, in reports on reactive arthritis synovial fluid and blood.

This CDR3 is built from 15 residues. CDR1 and CDR2 from the germline V gene are MDHEN and SYDVKM. V gave up 4 bases and J gave up 3 bases; unmatched junction bases: 9. Via MiXCR, TCRdb re-called the 5' RACE reads, giving one row per CDR3 protein. The sample lists hundreds of thousands of distinct CDR3 sequences; approximately 24% were seen once. There are many counts of this clonotype. Its cognate antigen is unknown. J is TRBJ2-7 and V is TRBV28; 7 nucleotides agree with TRBD2. This receptor was obtained from a male donor with ankylosing spondylitis or in good health (not recorded which). Sequences were obtained from blood, either unsorted or a sorted T cell fraction (not recorded which). For the CDR3, the DNA is TGTGCCAGCAGTTCCGGGGGGAGGGCGTACTACGAGCAGTACTTC. Residues: CASSSGGRAYYEQYF. The variable domain in full, completed from reference TRBV28 and TRBJ2-7, reads DVKVTQSSRYLVKRTGEKVFLECVQDMDHENMFWYRQDPGLGLRLIYFSYDVKMKEKGDIPEGYSVSREKKERFSLILESASTNQTSMYLCASSSGGRAYYEQYFGPGTRLTVT.